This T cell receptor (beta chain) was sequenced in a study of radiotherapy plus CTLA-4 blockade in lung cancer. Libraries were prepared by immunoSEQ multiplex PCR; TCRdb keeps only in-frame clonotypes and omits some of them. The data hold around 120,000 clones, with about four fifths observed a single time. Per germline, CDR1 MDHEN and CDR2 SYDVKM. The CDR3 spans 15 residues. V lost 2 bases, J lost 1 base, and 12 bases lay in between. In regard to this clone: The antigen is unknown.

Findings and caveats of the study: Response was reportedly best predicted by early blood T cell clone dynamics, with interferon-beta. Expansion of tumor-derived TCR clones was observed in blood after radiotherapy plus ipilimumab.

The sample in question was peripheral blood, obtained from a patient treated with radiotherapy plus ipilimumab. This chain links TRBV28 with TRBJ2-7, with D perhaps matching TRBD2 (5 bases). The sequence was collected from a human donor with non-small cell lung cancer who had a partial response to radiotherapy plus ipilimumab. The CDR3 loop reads CASSLLRDTSYEQYV. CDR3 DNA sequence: TGTGCCAGCAGTTTACTCCGGGATACATCCTACGAGCAGTACGTC.